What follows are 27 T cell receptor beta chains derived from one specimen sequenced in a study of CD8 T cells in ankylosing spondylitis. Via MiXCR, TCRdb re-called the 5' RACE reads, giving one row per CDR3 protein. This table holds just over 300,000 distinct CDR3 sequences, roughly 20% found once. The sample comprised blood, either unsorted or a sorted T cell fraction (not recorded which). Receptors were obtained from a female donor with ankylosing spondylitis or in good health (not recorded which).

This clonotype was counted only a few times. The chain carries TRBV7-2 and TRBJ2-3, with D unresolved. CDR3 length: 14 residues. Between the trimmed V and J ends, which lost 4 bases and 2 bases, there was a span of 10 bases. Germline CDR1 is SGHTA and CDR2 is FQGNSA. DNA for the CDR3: TGTGCCAGCAGCTATGGTCAGACCACAGATACGCAGTATTTT. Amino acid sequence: CASSYGQTTDTQYF. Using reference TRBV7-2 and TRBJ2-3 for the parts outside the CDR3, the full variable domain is GAGVSQSPSNKVTEKGKDVELRCDPISGHTALYWYRQSLGQGLEFLIYFQGNSAPDKSGLPSDRFSAERTGGSVSTLTIQRTQQEDSAVYLCASSYGQTTDTQYFGPGTRLTVL.

DNA of the CDR3: TGCGCCAGCAGCCTCTTAGCGGGAGATGCCAAAAACATTCAGTACTTC. It translates to CASSLLAGDAKNIQYF. The chain carries TRBV4-3 and TRBJ2-4; 9 bases fit TRBD2. CDR1 is LGHNA and CDR2 is YSLEER in the germline V gene. The CDR3 is 16 residues long. V lost 4 bases and J lost 1; bases outside the gene matches: 5.

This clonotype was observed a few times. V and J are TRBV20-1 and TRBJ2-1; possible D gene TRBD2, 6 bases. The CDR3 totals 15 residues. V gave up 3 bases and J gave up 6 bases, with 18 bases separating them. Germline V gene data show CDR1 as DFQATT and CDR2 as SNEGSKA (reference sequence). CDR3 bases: TGCAGTGCTAGCCCCCTCCTGACTAGTGGCAATGAGCAGTTCTTC. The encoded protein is CSASPLLTSGNEQFF.

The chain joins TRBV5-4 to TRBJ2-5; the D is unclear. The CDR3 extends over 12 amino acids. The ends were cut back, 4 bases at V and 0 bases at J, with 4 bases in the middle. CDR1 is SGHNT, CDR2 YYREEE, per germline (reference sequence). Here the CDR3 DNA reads TGTGCCAGCAGCCCATACCAAGAGACCCAGTACTTC. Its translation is CASSPYQETQYF.

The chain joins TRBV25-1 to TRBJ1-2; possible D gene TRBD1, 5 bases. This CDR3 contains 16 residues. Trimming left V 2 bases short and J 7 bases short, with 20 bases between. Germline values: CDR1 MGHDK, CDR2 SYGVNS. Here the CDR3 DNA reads TGTGCCAGCAGTGAAGGGGGAACAGTCCGGGTCGGTGGCTACACCTTC. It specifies CASSEGGTVRVGGYTF.

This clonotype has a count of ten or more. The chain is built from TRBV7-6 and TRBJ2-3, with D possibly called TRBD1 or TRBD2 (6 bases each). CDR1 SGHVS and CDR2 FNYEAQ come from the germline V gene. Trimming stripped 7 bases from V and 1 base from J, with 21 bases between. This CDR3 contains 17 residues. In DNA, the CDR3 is TGTGCCAGCACCCCCGAGGGGGGAGTAGACGGCACAGATACGCAGTATTTT. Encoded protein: CASTPEGGVDGTDTQYF.

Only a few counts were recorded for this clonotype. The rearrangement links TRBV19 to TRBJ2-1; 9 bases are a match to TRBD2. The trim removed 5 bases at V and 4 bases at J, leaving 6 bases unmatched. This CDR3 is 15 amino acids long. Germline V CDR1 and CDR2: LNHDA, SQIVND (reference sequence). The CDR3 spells CASSPGTSYYNEQFF. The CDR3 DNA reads TGTGCCAGTAGTCCCGGGACTAGCTATTACAATGAGCAGTTCTTC.

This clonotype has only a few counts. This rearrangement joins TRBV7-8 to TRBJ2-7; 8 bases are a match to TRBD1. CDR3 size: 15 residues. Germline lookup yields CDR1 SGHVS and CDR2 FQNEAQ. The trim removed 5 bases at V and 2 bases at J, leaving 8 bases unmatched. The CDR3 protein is CASSVSPGGPYEQYF. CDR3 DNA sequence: TGTGCCAGCAGCGTAAGCCCAGGGGGCCCCTACGAGCAGTACTTC.

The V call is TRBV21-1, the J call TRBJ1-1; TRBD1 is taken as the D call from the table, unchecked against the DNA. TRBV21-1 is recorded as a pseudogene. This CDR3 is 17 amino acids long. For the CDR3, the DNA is TGTGCCAGCACCCACCGATACAACAGGGGAGGTCGGGGGGTAGCTTTCTTT. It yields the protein CASTHRYNRGGRGVAFF.

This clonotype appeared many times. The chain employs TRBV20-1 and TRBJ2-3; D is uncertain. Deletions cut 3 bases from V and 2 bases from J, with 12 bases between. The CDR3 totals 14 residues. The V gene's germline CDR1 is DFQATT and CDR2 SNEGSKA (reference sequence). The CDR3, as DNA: TGCAGTGCTAGGGTCGGGTTCTCCACAGATACGCAGTATTTT. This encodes CSARVGFSTDTQYF.

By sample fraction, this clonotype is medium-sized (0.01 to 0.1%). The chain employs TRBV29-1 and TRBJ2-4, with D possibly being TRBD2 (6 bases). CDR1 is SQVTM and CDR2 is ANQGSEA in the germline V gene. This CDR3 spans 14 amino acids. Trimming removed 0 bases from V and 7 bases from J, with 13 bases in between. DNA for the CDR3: TGCAGCGTTGAAGATCCGGGACTGTTGAACATTCAGTACTTC. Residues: CSVEDPGLLNIQYF.

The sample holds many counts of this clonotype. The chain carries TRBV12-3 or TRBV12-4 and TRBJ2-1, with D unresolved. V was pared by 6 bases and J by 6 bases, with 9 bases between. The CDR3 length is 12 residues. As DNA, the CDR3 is TGTGCCAGCAGATCCCTAGGCAATGAGCAGTTCTTC. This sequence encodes CASRSLGNEQFF.

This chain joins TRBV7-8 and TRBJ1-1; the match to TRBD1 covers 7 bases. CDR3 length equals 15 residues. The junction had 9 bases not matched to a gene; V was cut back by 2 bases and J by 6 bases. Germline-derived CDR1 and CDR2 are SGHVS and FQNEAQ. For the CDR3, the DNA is TGTGCCAGCAGCTTACAGGGGGGTTTAGCAGCTGAAGCTTTCTTT. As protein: CASSLQGGLAAEAFF. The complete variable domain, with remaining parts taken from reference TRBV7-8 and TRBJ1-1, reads GAGVSQSPRYKVAKRGQDVALRCDPISGHVSLFWYQQALGQGPEFLTYFQNEAQLDKSGLPSDRFFAERPEGSVSTLKIQRTQQEDSAVYLCASSLQGGLAAEAFFGQGTRLTVV.

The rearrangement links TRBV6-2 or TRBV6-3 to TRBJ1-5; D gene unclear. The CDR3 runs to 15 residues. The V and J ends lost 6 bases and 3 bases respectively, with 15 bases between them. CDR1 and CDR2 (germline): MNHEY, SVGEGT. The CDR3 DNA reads TGTGCCAGCAGCCGAAGGACTCACGCCAATCAGCCCCAGCATTTT. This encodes CASSRRTHANQPQHF.

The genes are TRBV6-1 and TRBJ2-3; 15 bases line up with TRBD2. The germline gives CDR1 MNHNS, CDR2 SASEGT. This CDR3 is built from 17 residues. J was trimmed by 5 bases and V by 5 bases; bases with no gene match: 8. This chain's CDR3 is CASSRGLAGGQGDTQYF. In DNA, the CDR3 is TGTGCCAGCAGTCGCGGACTAGCGGGAGGGCAGGGAGATACGCAGTATTTT.

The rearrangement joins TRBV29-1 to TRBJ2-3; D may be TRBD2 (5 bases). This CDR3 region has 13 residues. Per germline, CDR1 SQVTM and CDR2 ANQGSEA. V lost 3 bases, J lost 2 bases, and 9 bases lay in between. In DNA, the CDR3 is TGCAGCGTTGAGACGGACTCCACAGATACGCAGTATTTT. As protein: CSVETDSTDTQYF.

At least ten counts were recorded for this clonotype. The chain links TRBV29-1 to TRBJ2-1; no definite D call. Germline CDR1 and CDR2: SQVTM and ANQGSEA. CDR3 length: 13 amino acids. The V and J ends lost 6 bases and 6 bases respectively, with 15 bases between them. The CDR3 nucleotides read TGCAGCGTAGTACTCCGGCTGGGCAATGAGCAGTTCTTC. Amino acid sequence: CSVVLRLGNEQFF.

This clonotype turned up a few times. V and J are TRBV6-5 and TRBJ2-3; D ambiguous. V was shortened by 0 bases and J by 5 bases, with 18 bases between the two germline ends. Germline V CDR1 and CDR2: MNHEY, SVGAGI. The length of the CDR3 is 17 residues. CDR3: CASSYSRSGLGKDTQYF. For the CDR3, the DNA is TGTGCCAGCAGTTACTCTCGGAGTGGGTTGGGGAAAGATACGCAGTATTTT.

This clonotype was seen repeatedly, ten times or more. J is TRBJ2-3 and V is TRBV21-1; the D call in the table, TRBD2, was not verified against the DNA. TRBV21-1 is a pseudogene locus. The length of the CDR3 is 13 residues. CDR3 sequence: CASRTGLTDTQYF. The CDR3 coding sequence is TGTGCCAGCAGGACGGGACTCACAGATACGCAGTATTTT.

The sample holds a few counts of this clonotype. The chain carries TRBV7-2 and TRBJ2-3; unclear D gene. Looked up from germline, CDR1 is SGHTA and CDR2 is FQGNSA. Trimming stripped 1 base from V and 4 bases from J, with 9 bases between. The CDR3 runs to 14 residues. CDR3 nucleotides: TGTGCCAGCAGCTTAGGGAGAGCCTCAGATACGCAGTATTTT. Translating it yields CASSLGRASDTQYF.

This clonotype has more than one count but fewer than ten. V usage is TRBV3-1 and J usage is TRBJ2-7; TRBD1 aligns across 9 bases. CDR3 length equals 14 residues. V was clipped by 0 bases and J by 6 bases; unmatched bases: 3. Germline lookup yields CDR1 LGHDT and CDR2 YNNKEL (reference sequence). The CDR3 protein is CASSQEGTGFEQYF. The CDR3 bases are TGTGCCAGCAGCCAAGAGGGGACAGGGTTCGAGCAGTACTTC.

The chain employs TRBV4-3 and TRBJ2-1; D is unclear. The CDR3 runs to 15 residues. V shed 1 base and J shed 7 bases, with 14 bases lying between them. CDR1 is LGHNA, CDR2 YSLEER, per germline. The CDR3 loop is CASSQGGSSLNEQFF. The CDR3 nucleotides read TGCGCCAGCAGCCAAGGGGGATCCAGTTTGAATGAGCAGTTCTTC.

CDR3 residues: CASSVAGEGGYTF. The CDR3 DNA follows: TGTGCCAGCAGCGTAGCAGGGGAGGGTGGCTACACCTTC. This chain links TRBV9 with TRBJ1-2; tentatively, D is TRBD1 (6 bases). This CDR3 is built from 13 residues. Looked up from germline, CDR1 is SGDLS and CDR2 is YYNGEE. The ends were cut back, 0 bases at V and 7 bases at J, with 10 bases in the middle.

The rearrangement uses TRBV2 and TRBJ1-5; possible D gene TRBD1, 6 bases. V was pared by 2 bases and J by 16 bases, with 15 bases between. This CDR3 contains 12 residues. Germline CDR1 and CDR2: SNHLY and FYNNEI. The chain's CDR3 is CASSERRRQAHF. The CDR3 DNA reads TGTGCCAGCAGTGAAAGGAGGAGACAGGCTCATTTT. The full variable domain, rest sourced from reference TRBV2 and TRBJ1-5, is EPEVTQTPSHQVTQMGQEVILRCVPISNHLYFYWYRQILGQKVEFLVSFYNNEISEKSEIFDDQFSVERPDGSNFTLKIRSTKLEDSAMYFCASSERRRQAHFGDGTRLSIL.

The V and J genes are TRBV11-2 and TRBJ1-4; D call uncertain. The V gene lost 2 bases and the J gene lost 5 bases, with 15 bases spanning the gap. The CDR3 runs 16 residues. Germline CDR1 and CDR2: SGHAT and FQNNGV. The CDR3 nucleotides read TGTGCCAGCAGCTTAAACCGACTAGCGCGAAATGAAAAACTGTTTTTT. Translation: CASSLNRLARNEKLFF. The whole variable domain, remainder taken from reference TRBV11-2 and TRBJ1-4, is EAGVAQSPRYKIIEKRQSVAFWCNPISGHATLYWYQQILGQGPKLLIQFQNNGVVDDSQLPKDRFSAERLKGVDSTLKIQPAKLEDSAVYLCASSLNRLARNEKLFFGSGTQLSVL.

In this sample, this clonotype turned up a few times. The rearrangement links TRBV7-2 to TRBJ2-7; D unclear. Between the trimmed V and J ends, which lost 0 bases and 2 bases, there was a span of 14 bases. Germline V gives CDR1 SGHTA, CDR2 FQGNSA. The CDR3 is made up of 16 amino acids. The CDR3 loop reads CASSLAPPSLTYEQYF. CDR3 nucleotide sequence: TGTGCCAGCAGCTTAGCTCCCCCTTCCTTGACCTACGAGCAGTACTTC.

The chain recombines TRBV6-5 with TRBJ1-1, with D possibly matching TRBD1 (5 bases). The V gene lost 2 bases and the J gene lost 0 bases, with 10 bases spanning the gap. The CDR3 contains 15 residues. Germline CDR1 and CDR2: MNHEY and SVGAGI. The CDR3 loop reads CASSYRGSMNTEAFF. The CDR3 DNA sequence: TGTGCCAGCAGTTACAGGGGCTCCATGAACACTGAAGCTTTCTTT.